The 20 T cell receptor beta chains presented below share a single source sample, sequenced in a study of OX40 agonist ivuxolimab in advanced cancers. The assay was immunoSEQ multiplex PCR, and TCRdb's table has in-frame clones only and misses some. The table records 80,000 to 100,000 clones, less than 90% of them present only once. The sample in question was CD4+ or CD8+ T cells sorted from blood, obtained in a trial of the OX40 agonist ivuxolimab. These receptors all stem from an adult with an advanced solid tumor such as melanoma, head and neck, liver or kidney cancer.

This clone appeared a few times. The chain couples TRBV6-4 to TRBJ1-2, with 8 bases fitting TRBD1. This CDR3 has 17 residues. Germline trimming cut 8 bases from V and 2 bases from J; bases unmatched to any gene: 16. CDR1 is MRHNA and CDR2 is SNTAGT in the germline V gene. The CDR3 bases are TGTGCCAGCGTCGAGCCCGGCAGGGGGCCGGTCAACTATGGCTACACCTTC. It is translated as CASVEPGRGPVNYGYTF.

V gene TRBV18 combines with J gene TRBJ2-3; the D is unclear. The CDR3 covers 13 residues. Trimming left V 0 bases short and J 7 bases short, with 8 bases between. Germline V gene sequence: CDR1 KGHSH, CDR2 LQKENI. The CDR3 here is CASSPPMPYTQYF. CDR3 coding DNA: TGTGCCAGCTCACCACCGATGCCGTATACGCAGTATTTT.

This chain links TRBV18 with TRBJ1-2; D unclear. The CDR3 loop spans 13 amino acids. V lost 3 bases and J lost 8, with 13 bases in between. Germline V gene data show CDR1 as KGHSH and CDR2 as LQKENI. The CDR3 DNA follows: TGTGCCAGCTCACCTCCATCCCAGGCAGGCTACACCTTC. Residues: CASSPPSQAGYTF.

The chain recombines TRBV5-4 with TRBJ2-1; no reliable D call. V dropped 1 base and J dropped 4 bases, with 12 bases sitting between them. This CDR3 has 15 residues. The germline gives CDR1 SGHNT, CDR2 YYREEE (reference sequence). The CDR3 DNA reads TGTGCCAGCAGCTTGCGGCCATATTCTTACAATGAGCAGTTCTTC. Protein: CASSLRPYSYNEQFF.

The V call is TRBV6-4, the J call TRBJ2-1; 7 bases agree with TRBD2. The J segment lost 8 bases and the V segment lost 5 bases, leaving 12 bases of the junction unmatched. The CDR3 is made up of 15 amino acids. Germline V lookup: CDR1 MRHNA, CDR2 SNTAGT. The CDR3, as DNA: TGTGCCAGCAGTCCCCTGGGCGGGAGTAGGTATGAGCAGTTCTTC. This gives the protein CASSPLGGSRYEQFF.

V usage is TRBV19 and J usage is TRBJ2-7; tentatively, D is TRBD1 or TRBD2 (5 bases each). Germline V CDR1 and CDR2: LNHDA, SQIVND (reference sequence). V lost 1 base and J 0 bases, leaving 13 bases between the germline ends. The CDR3 runs 16 residues. CDR3 region: CASSIAGTYSSYEQYF. The CDR3 DNA reads as TGTGCCAGTAGTATAGCAGGGACCTACTCCTCCTACGAGCAGTACTTC.

The V call is TRBV6-1, the J call TRBJ2-1, with TRBD2 matching over 9 bases. Germline CDR1 is MNHNS and CDR2 is SASEGT. This CDR3 is 16 amino acids long. Germline trimming cut 0 bases from V and 6 bases from J; bases unmatched to any gene: 6. CDR3 nucleotide sequence: TGTGCCAGCAGTGAAGCAACAGGACTAGCGCTCAATGAGCAGTTCTTC. Its protein is CASSEATGLALNEQFF.

This chain joins TRBV28 and TRBJ1-5; D not certain. The V end lost 3 bases, the J end lost 3 bases, and 6 bases lay between the germline ends. Looked up from germline, CDR1 is MDHEN and CDR2 is SYDVKM. The CDR3 consists of 13 residues. For the CDR3, the DNA is TGTGCCAGCAGTTTTAGTAACAATCAGCCCCAGCATTTT. Translation gives CASSFSNNQPQHF.

The V gene is TRBV18, the J gene TRBJ2-3; D call uncertain. Germline V gene sequence: CDR1 KGHSH, CDR2 LQKENI. V lost 5 bases and J 4 bases, leaving 7 bases between the germline ends. The CDR3 sequence is 12 residues long. This chain's CDR3 is CASSTLSDTQYF. As DNA, the CDR3 is TGTGCCAGCTCAACATTATCAGATACGCAGTATTTT.

The chain joins TRBV18 to TRBJ2-3; 10 bases align to TRBD2. Unmatched junction bases numbered 6, after V lost 2 bases and J lost 1 base. The CDR3 sequence is 17 residues long. In germline, CDR1 is KGHSH, CDR2 LQKENI. The CDR3 is CASSPMELAGRTDTQYF. In nucleotides, the CDR3 is TGTGCCAGCTCACCAATGGAACTAGCGGGGCGCACAGATACGCAGTATTTT.

V is TRBV28 and J is TRBJ2-7, with TRBD1 identical over 7 bases. The ends lost 4 bases at V and 7 bases at J; junction bases unmatched: 7. The CDR3 length is 13 residues. Germline CDR1 is MDHEN and CDR2 is SYDVKM. This CDR3 is CASSSGQSFEQYV. The CDR3 DNA sequence: TGTGCCAGCAGTTCGGGACAGTCCTTTGAGCAGTACGTC.

The chain carries TRBV9 and TRBJ2-3; 7 bases are shared with TRBD2. Germline values: CDR1 SGDLS, CDR2 YYNGEE. V trimming: 2 bases; J trimming: 1 base; junction bases outside the gene matches: 4. The CDR3 has 15 residues. The CDR3 spells CASSVLAEGTDTQYF. The CDR3 bases are TGTGCCAGCAGCGTCCTAGCGGAAGGCACAGATACGCAGTATTTT.

This clone appeared a few times. The rearrangement uses TRBV19 and TRBJ2-7, with a tentative D call TRBD2 (6 bases). CDR3 size: 14 residues. Looked up from germline, CDR1 is LNHDA and CDR2 is SQIVND (reference sequence). Trimming took off 6 bases at V and 1 base at J, with 13 bases between the two ends. The CDR3 coding sequence is TGTGCCAGTAGCTGGGACTCTTTATCCTACGAGCAGTACTTC. As protein: CASSWDSLSYEQYF. The entire variable domain, with the rest obtained from reference TRBV19 and TRBJ2-7, is as follows: DGGITQSPKYLFRKEGQNVTLSCEQNLNHDAMYWYRQDPGQGLRLIYYSQIVNDFQKGDIAEGYSVSREKKESFPLTVTSAQKNPTAFYLCASSWDSLSYEQYFGPGTRLTVT.

The J gene is TRBJ2-1, the V gene TRBV27; 12 bases fit TRBD2. Per germline, CDR1 MNHEY and CDR2 SMNVEV (reference sequence). The CDR3 has 19 residues. The V segment lost 4 bases and the J segment 4 bases; nucleotides outside the gene matches: 14. The CDR3 coding sequence is TGTGCCAGCAGTTGGAAACCCACCGGACTAGCGGGGACATACAATGAGCAGTTCTTC. Its translation is CASSWKPTGLAGTYNEQFF.

This CDR3 reads CASSLSRGSSYGYTF. CDR3 bases: TGTGCCAGCAGCTTAAGCAGGGGGTCGAGCTATGGCTACACCTTC. The V gene is TRBV11-2, the J gene TRBJ1-2, with 7 nucleotides matching TRBD1. V shed 2 bases and J 4 bases; nucleotides not matched to a gene: 7. Germline V lookup: CDR1 SGHAT, CDR2 FQNNGV. The CDR3 loop spans 15 amino acids.

This clone has a handful of counts. The genes are TRBV19 and TRBJ2-1; 11 nucleotides agree with TRBD2. The CDR3 totals 17 residues. V lost 6 bases to trimming and J lost 0 bases; unmatched junction nucleotides: 7. Germline values: CDR1 LNHDA, CDR2 SQIVND (reference sequence). The CDR3 spells CASRTAGLAGSYNEQFF. CDR3 DNA sequence: TGTGCCAGTAGGACGGCTGGACTAGCGGGCTCCTACAATGAGCAGTTCTTC.

The gene calls are TRBV28 and TRBJ1-5, with D possibly TRBD1 on 5 matching bases. The V end was cut by 4 bases, the J end by 3 bases, with 13 bases between. The CDR3 covers 15 residues. From germline, CDR1 is MDHEN and CDR2 SYDVKM. This chain's CDR3 is CASSWGTQLNQPQHF. CDR3 nucleotide sequence: TGTGCCAGCAGTTGGGGGACTCAACTCAATCAGCCCCAGCATTTT.

This clone was picked up a small number of times. V gene TRBV5-1 combines with J gene TRBJ2-3, with 7 positions matching TRBD2. The V and J ends lost 6 bases and 2 bases, in that order; junction bases with no gene match: 3. The CDR3 covers 13 residues. Germline V lookup: CDR1 SGHRS, CDR2 YFSETQ. CDR3 DNA: TGCGCCAGCACTGGGACTAACACAGATACGCAGTATTTT. Protein: CASTGTNTDTQYF. The entire variable domain, with the rest obtained from reference TRBV5-1 and TRBJ2-3, is as follows: KAGVTQTPRYLIKTRGQQVTLSCSPISGHRSVSWYQQTPGQGLQFLFEYFSETQRNKGNFPGRFSGRQFSNSRSEMNVSTLELGDSALYLCASTGTNTDTQYFGPGTRLTVL.

The chain couples TRBV5-1 to TRBJ2-5; D unclear. This CDR3 is built from 17 residues. Per germline, CDR1 SGHRS and CDR2 YFSETQ. The V gene lost 0 bases and the J gene lost 5 bases, with 20 bases spanning the gap. CDR3 nucleotides: TGCGCCAGCAGCTTGGGGTTCTCTGCGGCCCTCGGGGAGACCCAGTACTTC. Protein: CASSLGFSAALGETQYF.

The CDR3 bases are TGTGCCAGCACTGGGAATGCTAACTATGGCTACACCTTC. Translating gives CASTGNANYGYTF. V usage is TRBV6-5 and J usage is TRBJ1-2; no clear D gene. The CDR3 has 13 residues. V lost 7 bases and J lost 0, with 9 bases in between. The germline CDR1 and CDR2 sequences are MNHEY and SVGAGI.